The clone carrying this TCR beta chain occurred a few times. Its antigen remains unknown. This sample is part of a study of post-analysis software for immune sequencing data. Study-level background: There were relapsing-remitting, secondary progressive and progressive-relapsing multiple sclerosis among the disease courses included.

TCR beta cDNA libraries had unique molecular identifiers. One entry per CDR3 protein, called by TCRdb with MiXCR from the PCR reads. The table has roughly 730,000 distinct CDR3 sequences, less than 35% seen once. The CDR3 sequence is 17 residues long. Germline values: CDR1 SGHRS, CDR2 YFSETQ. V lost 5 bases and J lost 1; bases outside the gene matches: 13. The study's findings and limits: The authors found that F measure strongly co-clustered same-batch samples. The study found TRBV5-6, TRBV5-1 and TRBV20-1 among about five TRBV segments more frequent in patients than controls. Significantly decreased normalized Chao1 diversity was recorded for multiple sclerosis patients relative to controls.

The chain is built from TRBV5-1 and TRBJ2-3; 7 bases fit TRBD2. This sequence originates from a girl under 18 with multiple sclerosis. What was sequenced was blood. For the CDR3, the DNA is TGCGCCAGCAGTTTTTACATAGCGGGCTACCGCACAGATACGCAGTATTTT. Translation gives CASSFYIAGYRTDTQYF.